The 4 T cell receptor beta chains in this list originate from one sample, sequenced in a study of blood T cell repertoires in COVID-19. This table comes from immunoSEQ multiplex PCR, and its TCRdb copy is limited to in-frame clones, with some not included. This sample has 250,000 or so clones; about 83% occur once, and the top ten carry 1.5% to 2%. Sequenced: peripheral blood. These receptors were obtained from a man in his thirties or forties who had recovered from COVID-19.

V gene TRBV2 combines with J gene TRBJ1-3; D ambiguous. The ends were cut back, 6 bases at V and 8 bases at J, with 11 bases in the middle. Germline-derived CDR1 and CDR2 are SNHLY and FYNNEI. CDR3 length: 12 amino acids. The CDR3 sequence is CASRPGADTIYF. The CDR3 coding sequence is TGTGCCAGCAGGCCCGGTGCGGACACCATATATTTT.

The rearrangement joins TRBV24-1 to TRBJ1-5; 7 nucleotides line up with TRBD1. With V trimmed by 9 bases and J by 3 bases, 4 bases remained unmatched. Germline V gene sequence: CDR1 KGHDR, CDR2 SFDVKD. The CDR3 length is 13 residues. The CDR3 loop reads CATSDRHNQPQHF. CDR3 sequence (DNA): TGTGCCACCTCGGACAGGCACAATCAGCCCCAGCATTTT.

CDR3 in amino acids: CASSEAGVSSYEQYF. CDR3 nucleotides: TGTGCCAGCAGTGAGGCGGGGGTCAGCTCCTACGAGCAGTACTTC. The J gene is TRBJ2-7, the V gene TRBV6-1, with 7 bases that match TRBD2. The CDR3 spans 15 residues. Germline CDR1 reads MNHNS; CDR2 reads SASEGT. Unmatched junction bases numbered 5, after V lost 3 bases and J lost 0 bases.

V usage is TRBV24-1 and J usage is TRBJ2-1; a weak D match, TRBD1 (6 bases). There are 15 residues in the CDR3. Germline CDR1 and CDR2: KGHDR and SFDVKD. V shed 2 bases and J shed 3 bases, with 10 bases lying between them. The CDR3 reads CATSDSGTFYNEQFF. The CDR3 bases are TGTGCCACCAGTGATTCCGGGACATTCTACAATGAGCAGTTCTTC.